These 6 T cell receptor beta chains were all obtained from the same sample, sequenced in a study of cytomegalovirus exposure and HLA in healthy donors. PCR amplification relied on 60 Vbeta primers (plus 13 Jbeta primers). Clones were read by immunoSEQ multiplex PCR, and TCRdb kept only the in-frame ones, dropping some. The sample records 100,000 to 150,000 clones, approximately 81% being singletons. Sequenced material: PBMCs. These receptors were obtained from a man aged 18 to 30 in good health and CMV-seronegative.

This sequence joins TRBV13 and TRBJ1-2; TRBD1 is a possible D gene (6 bases). V was cut by 4 bases and J by 8 bases, with 14 bases left in between. Germline V CDR1 and CDR2: PRHDT, FYEKMQ (reference sequence). The CDR3 has 13 residues. The CDR3: CASSSPGQEGYTF. The CDR3 nucleotides read TGTGCCAGCAGCTCACCGGGACAAGAGGGCTACACCTTC. Looking up the rest from reference TRBV13 and TRBJ1-2 gives the full variable domain: AAGVIQSPRHLIKEKRETATLKCYPIPRHDTVYWYQQGPGQDPQFLISFYEKMQSDKGSIPDRFSAQQFSDYHSELNMSSLELGDSALYFCASSSPGQEGYTFGSGTRLTVV.

Regarding this clone: The same CDR3 arises from other DNA sequences in this sample as well. The chain employs TRBV5-6 and TRBJ2-2; D is possibly TRBD2 (6 bases). The germline V and J ends were trimmed by 3 bases and 6 bases, with 9 bases remaining between them. The CDR3 sequence is 13 residues long. Germline-derived CDR1 and CDR2 are SGHDT and YYEEEE. Here the CDR3 DNA reads TGTGCCAGCAGCTCTGGCGGGGCCGGGGAGCTGTTTTTT. Amino acids: CASSSGGAGELFF.

The chain is built from TRBV9 and TRBJ2-7; weak D call: TRBD2 (5 bases). The V gene lost 4 bases and the J gene lost 6 bases, with 11 bases spanning the gap. The CDR3 is 12 residues long. CDR1 is SGDLS, CDR2 YYNGEE, per germline. The CDR3: CASSYGGIEQYF. The CDR3 bases are TGTGCCAGCAGCTACGGAGGAATCGAGCAGTACTTC.

The DNA of the CDR3 is TGTGCCAGCAGCTTACTACGGGGGGGCGACGAGCAGTTCTTC. Its translation is CASSLLRGGDEQFF. The chain employs TRBV7-2 and TRBJ2-1; 8 bases fit TRBD2. This CDR3 comprises 14 residues. With V trimmed by 2 bases and J by 10 bases, 7 bases remained unmatched. CDR1 SGHTA and CDR2 FQGNSA come from the germline V gene. Full variable domain (rest looked up from reference TRBV7-2 and TRBJ2-1): GAGVSQSPSNKVTEKGKDVELRCDPISGHTALYWYRQSLGQGLEFLIYFQGNSAPDKSGLPSDRFSAERTGGSVSTLTIQRTQQEDSAVYLCASSLLRGGDEQFFGPGTRLTVL.

This clone showed up just once. This sequence joins TRBV19 and TRBJ1-2; possibly TRBD1 for D (5 bases). Germline V gene lookup returns CDR1 LNHDA and CDR2 SQIVND (reference sequence). Trimming took 5 bases from V and 8 from J, leaving 6 bases between them. The CDR3 has 10 amino acids. CDR3 sequence (DNA): TGTGCCAGTAGTCAGGGAGGCTACACCTTC. Residues: CASSQGGYTF.

The rearrangement uses TRBV7-2 and TRBJ2-3, with D unresolved. The CDR3 is made up of 13 amino acids. V lost 5 bases and J lost 6, with 12 bases in between. CDR1 and CDR2 from the germline V gene are SGHTA and FQGNSA. CDR3 in amino acids: CASSQAKSDTQYF. CDR3 bases: TGTGCCAGCAGCCAGGCTAAGTCGGATACGCAGTATTTT.